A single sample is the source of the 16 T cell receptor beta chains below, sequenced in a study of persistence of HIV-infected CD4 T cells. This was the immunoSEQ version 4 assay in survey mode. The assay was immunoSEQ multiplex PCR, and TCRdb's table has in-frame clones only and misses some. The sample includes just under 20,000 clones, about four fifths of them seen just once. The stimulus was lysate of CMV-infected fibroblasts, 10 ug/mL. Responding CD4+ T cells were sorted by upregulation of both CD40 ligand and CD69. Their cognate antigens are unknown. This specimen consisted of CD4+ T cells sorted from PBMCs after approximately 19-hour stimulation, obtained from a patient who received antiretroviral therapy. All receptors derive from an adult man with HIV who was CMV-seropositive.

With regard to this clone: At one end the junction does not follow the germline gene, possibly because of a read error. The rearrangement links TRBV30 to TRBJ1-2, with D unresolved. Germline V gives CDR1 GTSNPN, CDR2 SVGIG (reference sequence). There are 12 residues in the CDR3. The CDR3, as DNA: TGTGCCTGGAGTGTAACCCTTAGACGGCCGTACTTC. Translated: CAWSVTLRRPYF. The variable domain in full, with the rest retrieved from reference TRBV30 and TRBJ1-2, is SQTIHQWPATLVQPVGSPLSLECTVEGTSNPNLYWYRQAAGRGLQLLFYSVGIGQISSEVPQNLSASRPQDRQFILSSKKLLLSDSGFYLCAWSVTLRRPYFGSGTRLTVV.

In DNA, the CDR3 is TGTGCCAGCAGTCGGGACAGCTCTGGAAACACCATATATTTT. This codes for CASSRDSSGNTIYF. J is TRBJ1-3 and V is TRBV5-6; 7 bases map to TRBD1. Looked up from germline, CDR1 is SGHDT and CDR2 is YYEEEE. The CDR3 extends over 14 amino acids. With V trimmed by 5 bases and J by 0 bases, 2 bases remained unmatched. The full variable domain, completed using reference TRBV5-6 and TRBJ1-3, is DAGVTQSPTHLIKTRGQQVTLRCSPKSGHDTVSWYQQALGQGPQFIFQYYEEEERQRGNFPDRFSGHQFPNYSSELNVNALLLGDSALYLCASSRDSSGNTIYFGEGSWLTVV.

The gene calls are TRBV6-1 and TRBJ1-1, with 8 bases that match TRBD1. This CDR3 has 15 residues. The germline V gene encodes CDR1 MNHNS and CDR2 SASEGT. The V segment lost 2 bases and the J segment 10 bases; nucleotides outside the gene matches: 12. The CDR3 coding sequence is TGTGCCAGCAGTGAATCAGCCTGGCAGGGGGCCGGAGCTTTCTTT. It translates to CASSESAWQGAGAFF.

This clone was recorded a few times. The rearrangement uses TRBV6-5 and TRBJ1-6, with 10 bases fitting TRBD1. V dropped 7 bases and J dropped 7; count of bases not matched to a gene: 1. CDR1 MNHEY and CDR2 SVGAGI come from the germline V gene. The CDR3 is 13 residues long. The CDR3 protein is CASKGQGNSPLHF. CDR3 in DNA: TGTGCCAGCAAGGGACAGGGGAATTCACCCCTCCACTTT.

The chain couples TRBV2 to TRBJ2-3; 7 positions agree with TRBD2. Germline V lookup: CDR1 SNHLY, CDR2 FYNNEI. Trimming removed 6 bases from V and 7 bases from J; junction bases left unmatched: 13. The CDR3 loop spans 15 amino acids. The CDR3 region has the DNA TGTGCCAGCAGCCACGGACTAGAGGCTAGAAATACGCAGTATTTT. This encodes CASSHGLEARNTQYF. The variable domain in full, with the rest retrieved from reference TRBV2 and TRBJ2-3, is EPEVTQTPSHQVTQMGQEVILRCVPISNHLYFYWYRQILGQKVEFLVSFYNNEISEKSEIFDDQFSVERPDGSNFTLKIRSTKLEDSAMYFCASSHGLEARNTQYFGPGTRLTVL.

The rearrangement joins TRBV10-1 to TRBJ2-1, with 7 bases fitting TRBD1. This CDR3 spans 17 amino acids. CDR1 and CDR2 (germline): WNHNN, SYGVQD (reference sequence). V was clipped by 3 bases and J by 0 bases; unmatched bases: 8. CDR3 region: CASSEAGGAFSYNEQFF. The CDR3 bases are TGCGCCAGCAGTGAAGCAGGGGGAGCATTCTCCTACAATGAGCAGTTCTTC.

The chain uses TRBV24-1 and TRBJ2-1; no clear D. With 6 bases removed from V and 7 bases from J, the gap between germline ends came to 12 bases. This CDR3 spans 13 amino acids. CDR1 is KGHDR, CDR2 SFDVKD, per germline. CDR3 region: CATSRPPVNEQFF. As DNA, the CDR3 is TGTGCCACCAGTAGACCCCCTGTGAATGAGCAGTTCTTC.

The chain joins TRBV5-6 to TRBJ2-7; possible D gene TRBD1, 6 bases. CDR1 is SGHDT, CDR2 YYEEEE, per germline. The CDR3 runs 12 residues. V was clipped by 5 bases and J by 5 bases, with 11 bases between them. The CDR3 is CASSQQGDEQYF. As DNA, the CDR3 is TGTGCCAGCAGTCAACAGGGTGACGAGCAGTACTTC.

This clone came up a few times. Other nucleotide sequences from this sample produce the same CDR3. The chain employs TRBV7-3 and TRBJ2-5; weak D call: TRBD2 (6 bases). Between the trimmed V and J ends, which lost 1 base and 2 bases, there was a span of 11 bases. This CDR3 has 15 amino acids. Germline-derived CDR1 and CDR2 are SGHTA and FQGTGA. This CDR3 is CASSLRAGRQETQYF. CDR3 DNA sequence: TGTGCCAGCAGCTTAAGGGCAGGGAGGCAAGAGACCCAGTACTTC.

CDR3 amino acids: CASSTTGQGAIIDTQYF. The CDR3 region has the DNA TGTGCCAGTAGTACTACCGGACAGGGGGCGATTATAGATACGCAGTATTTT. The chain carries TRBV19 and TRBJ2-3; TRBD1 agrees at 11 bases. The CDR3 is made up of 17 amino acids. Germline CDR1 is LNHDA and CDR2 is SQIVND (reference sequence). Trimming took 4 bases from V and 5 from J; bases not matched to a gene: 11. Variable domain in full (rest from reference TRBV19 and TRBJ2-3): DGGITQSPKYLFRKEGQNVTLSCEQNLNHDAMYWYRQDPGQGLRLIYYSQIVNDFQKGDIAEGYSVSREKKESFPLTVTSAQKNPTAFYLCASSTTGQGAIIDTQYFGPGTRLTVL.

The chain's CDR3 is CASRGSNQPQHF. The CDR3 bases are TGTGCCAGCAGGGGTAGCAATCAGCCCCAGCATTTT. The chain couples TRBV28 to TRBJ1-5; no clear D. The CDR3 totals 12 residues. CDR1 MDHEN and CDR2 SYDVKM come from the germline V gene. V was shortened by 6 bases and J by 0 bases, with 3 bases between the two germline ends.

CDR3 amino acids: CASTPGDRNTEAFF. CDR3 coding DNA: TGTGCCAGCACCCCAGGAGACAGGAACACTGAAGCTTTCTTT. The chain recombines TRBV6-6 with TRBJ1-1; tentatively, D is TRBD1 (5 bases). Trimming stripped 7 bases from V and 1 base from J, with 13 bases between. The CDR3 has 14 residues. CDR1 and CDR2 (germline): MNHNY, SVGAGI (reference sequence).

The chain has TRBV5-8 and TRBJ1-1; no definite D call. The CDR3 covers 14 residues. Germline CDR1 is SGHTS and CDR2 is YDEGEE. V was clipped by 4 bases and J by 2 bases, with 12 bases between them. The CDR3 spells CASSPGRINTEAFF. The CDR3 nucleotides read TGTGCCAGCAGCCCAGGACGGATCAACACTGAAGCTTTCTTT.

This CDR3 is CASSYRLTGELFF. The CDR3 DNA sequence: TGTGCCAGCAGTTACAGGCTCACCGGGGAGCTGTTTTTT. V usage is TRBV28 and J usage is TRBJ2-2; D may be TRBD1 (5 bases). The length of the CDR3 is 13 residues. V lost 4 bases and J lost 4, with 7 bases in between. Germline values: CDR1 MDHEN, CDR2 SYDVKM.

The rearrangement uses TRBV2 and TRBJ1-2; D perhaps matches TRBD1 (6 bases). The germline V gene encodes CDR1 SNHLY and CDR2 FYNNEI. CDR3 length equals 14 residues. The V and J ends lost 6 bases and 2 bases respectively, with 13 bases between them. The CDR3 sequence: CASSATGTNYGYTF. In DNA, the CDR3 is TGTGCCAGCAGCGCTACCGGGACAAACTATGGCTACACCTTC.

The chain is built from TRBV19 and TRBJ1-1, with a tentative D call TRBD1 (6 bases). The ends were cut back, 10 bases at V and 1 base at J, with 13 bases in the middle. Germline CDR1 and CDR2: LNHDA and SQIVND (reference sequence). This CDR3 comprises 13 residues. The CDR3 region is CATTEGGNTEAFF. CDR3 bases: TGTGCCACCACGGAGGGGGGGAACACTGAAGCTTTCTTT.